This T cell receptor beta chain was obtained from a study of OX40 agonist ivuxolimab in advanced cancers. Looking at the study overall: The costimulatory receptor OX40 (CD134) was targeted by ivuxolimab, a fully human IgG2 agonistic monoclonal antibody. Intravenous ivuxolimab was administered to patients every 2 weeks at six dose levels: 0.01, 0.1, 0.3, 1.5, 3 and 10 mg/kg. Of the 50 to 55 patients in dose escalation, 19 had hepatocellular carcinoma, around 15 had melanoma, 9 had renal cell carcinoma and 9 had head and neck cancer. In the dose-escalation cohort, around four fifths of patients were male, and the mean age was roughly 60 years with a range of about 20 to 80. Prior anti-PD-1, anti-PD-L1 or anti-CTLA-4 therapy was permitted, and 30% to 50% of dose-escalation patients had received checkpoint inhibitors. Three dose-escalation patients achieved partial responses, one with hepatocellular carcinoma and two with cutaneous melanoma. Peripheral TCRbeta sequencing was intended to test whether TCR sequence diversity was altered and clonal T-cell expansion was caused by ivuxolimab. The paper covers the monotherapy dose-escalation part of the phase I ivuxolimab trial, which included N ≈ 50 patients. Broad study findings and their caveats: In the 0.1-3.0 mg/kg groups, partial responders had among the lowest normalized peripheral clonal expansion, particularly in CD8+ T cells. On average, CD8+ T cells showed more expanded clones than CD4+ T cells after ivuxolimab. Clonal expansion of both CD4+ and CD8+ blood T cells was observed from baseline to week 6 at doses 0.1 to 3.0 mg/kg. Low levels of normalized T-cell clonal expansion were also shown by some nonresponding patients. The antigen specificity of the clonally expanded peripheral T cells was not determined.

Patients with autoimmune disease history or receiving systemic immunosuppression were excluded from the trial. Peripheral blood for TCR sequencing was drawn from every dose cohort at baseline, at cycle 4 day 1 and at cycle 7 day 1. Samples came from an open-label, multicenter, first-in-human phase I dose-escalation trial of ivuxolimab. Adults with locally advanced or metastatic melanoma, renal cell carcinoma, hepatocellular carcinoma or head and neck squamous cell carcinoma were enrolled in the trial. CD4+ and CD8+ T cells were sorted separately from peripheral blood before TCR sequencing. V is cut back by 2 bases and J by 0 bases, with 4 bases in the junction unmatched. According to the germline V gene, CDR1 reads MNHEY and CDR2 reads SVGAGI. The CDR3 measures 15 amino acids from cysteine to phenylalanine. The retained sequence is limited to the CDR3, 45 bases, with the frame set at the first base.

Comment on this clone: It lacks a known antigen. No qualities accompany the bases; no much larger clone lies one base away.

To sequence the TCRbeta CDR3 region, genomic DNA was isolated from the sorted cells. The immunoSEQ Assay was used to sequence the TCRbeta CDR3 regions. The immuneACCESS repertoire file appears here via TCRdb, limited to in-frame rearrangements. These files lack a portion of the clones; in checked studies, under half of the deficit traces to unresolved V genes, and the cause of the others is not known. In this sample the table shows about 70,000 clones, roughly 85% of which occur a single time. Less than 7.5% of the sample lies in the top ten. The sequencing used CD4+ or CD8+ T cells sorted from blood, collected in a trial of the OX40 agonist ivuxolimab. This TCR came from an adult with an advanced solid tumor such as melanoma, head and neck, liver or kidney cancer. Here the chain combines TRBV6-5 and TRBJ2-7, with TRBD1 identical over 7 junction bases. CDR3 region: CASSYQSGGSYEQYF. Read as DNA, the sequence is TGTGCCAGCAGTTACCAGTCAGGGGGCTCCTACGAGCAGTACTTC.